This T cell receptor (beta chain) was retrieved from a study of T cell responses to AZD1222 COVID-19 vaccine. Study-wide background: Second doses were pooled across both intervals (about 4 or about 12 weeks).

As for this clone: No antigen is known for it.

This CDR3 spans 14 amino acids. The germline CDR1 and CDR2 sequences are SGHRS and YFSETQ. Germline trimming cut 5 bases from V and 3 bases from J; bases unmatched to any gene: 7. General observations from the study: Targets within unmutated variant regions were reportedly found for nearly half of spike-specific TCRs. At baseline, seropositivity was found in only six or seven AZD1222 recipients.

TCRdb's table, derived via immunoSEQ multiplex PCR, lists solely in-frame clones and lacks some. The sample has about 53,000 clones; approximately 84% are singletons. This specimen consisted of peripheral blood, obtained on day 0 of AZD1222 vaccination. The rearrangement joins TRBV5-1 to TRBJ2-7; the match to TRBD1 covers 8 bases. The source is an adult in good health. CDR3 sequence (DNA): TGCGCCAGCAGGATTGGACAGGGAAACTACGAGCAGTACTTC. Translated, it gives CASRIGQGNYEQYF.